Listed here is a single T cell receptor (beta chain). Antigen unknown. Sequencing was performed with immunoSEQ multiplex PCR; in TCRdb, only in-frame clones are kept and a portion is missing. The sample contains tens of thousands of clones, approximately 89% of which appear only once. This sample is drawn from a study of T cell responses to AZD1222 COVID-19 vaccine. V was trimmed by 2 bases and J by 6 bases, leaving 10 bases between them. Per the germline V gene, CDR1 is SEHNR and CDR2 is FQNEAQ (reference sequence). This CDR3 region has 13 residues. Overall study results and limits: Seropositivity was recorded at baseline in only a handful of AZD1222 recipients. Vaccine-related CD4 TCRs covered spike, predominating at 160-218 and 743-854. Variant regions that are unmutated are reportedly the target of nearly half of spike-specific TCRs. The donors showed a predominance of white British ancestry and of females, with possible underestimation of clonal diversity.

Source: peripheral blood, taken on day 0 of AZD1222 vaccination. The rearrangement joins TRBV7-9 to TRBJ1-2; TRBD1 is a possible D gene (5 bases). This TCR was recovered from an adult in good health. The CDR3, as DNA: TGTGCCAGCAGCTTATCGGGGGGACATGGCTACACCTTC. Translation gives CASSLSGGHGYTF.